This is a list of T cell receptor beta chains from one sample in a study of blood T cell repertoires in COVID-19. The assay was immunoSEQ multiplex PCR, and TCRdb's table has in-frame clones only and misses some. The table has about 210,000 clones, 70% to 90% seen once; the top ten hold just under 25%. The sequencing sample was made of PBMCs or T cells enriched from blood (not recorded which). All receptors derive from a woman in her thirties or forties in a cohort exposed to, infected with or recovered from COVID-19 (not recorded which). Each CDR3 is given with its conserved first and last residue. The D gene is left open where the match is weak. Not every row has a clone size; where given, it reads once, few, many or a size class.

>NA|TRBV9|NA|TRBJ2-7
TGTGCCAGCAGCCCGCCTGGGGCGCTCAGGGAGCAGTACTTC
CASSPPGALREQYF
>NA|TRBV7-9|NA|TRBJ2-7
TGTGCCAGCAGCTTAGTCACTACTTACTCCTACGAGCAGTACTTC
CASSLVTTYSYEQYF
>NA|TRBV27|TRBD2|TRBJ2-1
TGTGCCAGCAGTTTTGGGGGACTAGCGGCTTACAATGAGCAGTTCTTC
CASSFGGLAAYNEQFF
>NA|TRBV9|NA|TRBJ2-7
TGTGCCAGCAGCGTAGCGGCGGAGGCCTACGAGCAGTACTTC
CASSVAAEAYEQYF
>NA|TRBV7-9|TRBD1|TRBJ2-7
TGTGCCAGCGGTGGGACAGGGCTGTACGAGCAGTACTTC
CASGGTGLYEQYF
>NA|TRBV12-3/TRBV12-4|NA|TRBJ1-4
TGTGCCAGCAGGGGACAAACCAAGGAAAAACTGTTTTTT
CASRGQTKEKLFF
>NA|TRBV5-1|NA|TRBJ2-1
TGCGCCAGCAGCACAGATTACAATGAGCAGTTCTTC
CASSTDYNEQFF
>NA|TRBV6-1|NA|TRBJ1-2
TGTGCCAGCAGTGAACAGGGGAGTTATGGCTACACCTTC
CASSEQGSYGYTF
>NA|TRBV10-1|NA|TRBJ1-2
TGCGCCAGCAGCCCCGGGGGATATGGCTACACCTTC
CASSPGGYGYTF
>NA|TRBV4-2|TRBD1|TRBJ1-4
TGTGCCAGCAGCCAAGAGGGACAGGGGAAAAAACTGTTTTTT
CASSQEGQGKKLFF
>NA|TRBV10-3|NA|TRBJ2-3
TGTGCCATCAGTGATCCCGGGGGAGATACGCAGTATTTT
CAISDPGGDTQYF
>NA|TRBV24-1|NA|TRBJ2-3
TGTGCCACCAGTGATTTGGGGGGCCGGGGTAGCACAGATACGCAGTATTTT
CATSDLGGRGSTDTQYF
>NA|TRBV30|TRBD1|TRBJ1-5
TGTGCCTGGAGTCAACAGGGGAGATCGCCCCAGCATTTT
CAWSQQGRSPQHF
>NA|TRBV4-3|NA|TRBJ2-2
TGCGCCAGCAGCCAAGATCGGGAGCGCACCGGGGAGCTGTTTTTT
CASSQDRERTGELFF
>NA|TRBV27|TRBD1|TRBJ1-1
TGTGCCAGCAGTTTCTTAACAGGGGGCACTGAAGCTTTCTTT
CASSFLTGGTEAFF
>NA|TRBV28|TRBD1|TRBJ1-2
TGTGCCAGCAGATATTTCCCGGGAGTAGGGACAGAATATGGCTACACCTTC
CASRYFPGVGTEYGYTF
>NA|TRBV5-1|TRBD1|TRBJ2-7
TGCGCCAGCAGCCCAGCTCAGGGGGCTGGGGAGCAGTACTTC
CASSPAQGAGEQYF
>NA|TRBV19|TRBD2|TRBJ2-1
TGTGCCAGCCGACTAGCGAATTACAATGAGCAGTTCTTC
CASRLANYNEQFF
>NA|TRBV13|TRBD2|TRBJ2-1
TGTGCCAGCAGCTCCAATGGGTGGACTAGCCGTTACAATGAGCAGTTCTTC
CASSSNGWTSRYNEQFF
>NA|TRBV2|TRBD2|TRBJ2-2
TGTGCCAGTGGGAGGGAGAACACCGGGGAGCTGTTTTTT
CASGRENTGELFF
>NA|TRBV15|NA|TRBJ1-5
TGTGCCACCAGCAGATTTGGACAGAATCAGCCCCAGCATTTT
CATSRFGQNQPQHF
>NA|TRBV6-5|NA|TRBJ1-6
TGTGCCAGCTCACTCCGGCCCAGGGGTAATTCACCCCTCCACTTT
CASSLRPRGNSPLHF
>NA|TRBV10-3|TRBD1|TRBJ1-2
TGTGCCATCAACCCGACAGGGGGCGGTGGCTACACCTTC
CAINPTGGGGYTF
>NA|TRBV4-3|NA|TRBJ1-2
TGCGCCAGCAGCCAAGATGCCGGGATCGTGGGCTACACCTTC
CASSQDAGIVGYTF
>NA|TRBV27|TRBD1|TRBJ1-6
TGTGCCAGCAGTTTATCGGGACGGGCAGGGGGCTGGAATTCACCCCTCCACTTT
CASSLSGRAGGWNSPLHF
>NA|TRBV24-1|TRBD1|TRBJ2-7
TGTGCCACCCGACAGGGTAAGGGGTACGAGCAGTACTTC
CATRQGKGYEQYF
>NA|TRBV9|NA|TRBJ1-2
TGTGCCAGCAGCGTCGGGGGGGCGGCTGGCTACACCTTC
CASSVGGAAGYTF
>NA|TRBV15|NA|TRBJ2-3
TGTGCCACCAGCAGAGCTAGCGTTACAGATACGCAGTATTTT
CATSRASVTDTQYF
>once|TRBV7-8|NA|TRBJ1-1
TGTGCCAGCAGCTTGGGAGCTGGCCCAGACGGGGTTGAAGCTTTCTTT
CASSLGAGPDGVEAFF
>NA|TRBV10-1|NA|TRBJ2-7
TGCGCCAGCAGGCCAGATGGGGGGTCCGAGCAGTACTTC
CASRPDGGSEQYF